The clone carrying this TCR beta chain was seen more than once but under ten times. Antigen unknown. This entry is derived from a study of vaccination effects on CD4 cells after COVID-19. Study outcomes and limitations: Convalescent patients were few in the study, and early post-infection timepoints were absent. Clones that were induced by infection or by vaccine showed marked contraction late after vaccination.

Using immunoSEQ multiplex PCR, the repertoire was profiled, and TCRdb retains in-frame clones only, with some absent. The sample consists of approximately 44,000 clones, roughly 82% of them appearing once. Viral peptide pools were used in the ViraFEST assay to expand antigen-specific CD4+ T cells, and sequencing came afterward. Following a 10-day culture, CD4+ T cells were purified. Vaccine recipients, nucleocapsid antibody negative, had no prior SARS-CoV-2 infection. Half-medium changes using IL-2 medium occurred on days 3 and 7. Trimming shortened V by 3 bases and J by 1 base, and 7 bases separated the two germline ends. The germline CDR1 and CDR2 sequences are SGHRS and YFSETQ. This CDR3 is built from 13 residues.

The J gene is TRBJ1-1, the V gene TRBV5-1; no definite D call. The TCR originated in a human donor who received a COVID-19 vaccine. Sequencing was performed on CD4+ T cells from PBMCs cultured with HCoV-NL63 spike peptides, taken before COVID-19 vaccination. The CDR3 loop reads CASSWRQNTEAFF. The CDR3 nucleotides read TGCGCCAGCAGCTGGCGACAGAACACTGAAGCTTTCTTT.